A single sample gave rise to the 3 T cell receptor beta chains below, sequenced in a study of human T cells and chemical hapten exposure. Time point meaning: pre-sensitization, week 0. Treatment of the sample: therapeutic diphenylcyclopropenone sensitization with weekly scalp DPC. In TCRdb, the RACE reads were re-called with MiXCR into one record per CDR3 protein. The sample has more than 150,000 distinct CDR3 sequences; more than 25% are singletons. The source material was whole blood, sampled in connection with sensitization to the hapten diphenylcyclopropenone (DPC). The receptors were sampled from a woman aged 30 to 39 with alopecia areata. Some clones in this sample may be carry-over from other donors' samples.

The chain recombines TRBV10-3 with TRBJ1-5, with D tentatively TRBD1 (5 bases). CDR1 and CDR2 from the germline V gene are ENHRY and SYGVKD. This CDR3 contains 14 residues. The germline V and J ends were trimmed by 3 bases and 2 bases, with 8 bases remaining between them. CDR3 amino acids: CAISEATGNQPQHF. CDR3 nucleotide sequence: TGTGCCATCAGTGAAGCGACAGGCAATCAGCCCCAGCATTTT.

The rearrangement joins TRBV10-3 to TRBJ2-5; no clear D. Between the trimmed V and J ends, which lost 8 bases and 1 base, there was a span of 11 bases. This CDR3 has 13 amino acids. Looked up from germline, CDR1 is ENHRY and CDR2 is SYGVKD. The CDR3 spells CAIGGRSQETQYF. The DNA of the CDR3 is TGTGCCATCGGTGGCAGGAGCCAAGAGACCCAGTACTTC.

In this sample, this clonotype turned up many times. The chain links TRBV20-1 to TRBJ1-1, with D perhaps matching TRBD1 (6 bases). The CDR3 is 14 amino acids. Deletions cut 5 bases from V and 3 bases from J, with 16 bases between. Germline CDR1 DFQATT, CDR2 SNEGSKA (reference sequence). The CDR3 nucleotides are TGCAGTGCTCCCCGGGCGCAGGGGTACACTGAAGCTTTCTTT. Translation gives CSAPRAQGYTEAFF.